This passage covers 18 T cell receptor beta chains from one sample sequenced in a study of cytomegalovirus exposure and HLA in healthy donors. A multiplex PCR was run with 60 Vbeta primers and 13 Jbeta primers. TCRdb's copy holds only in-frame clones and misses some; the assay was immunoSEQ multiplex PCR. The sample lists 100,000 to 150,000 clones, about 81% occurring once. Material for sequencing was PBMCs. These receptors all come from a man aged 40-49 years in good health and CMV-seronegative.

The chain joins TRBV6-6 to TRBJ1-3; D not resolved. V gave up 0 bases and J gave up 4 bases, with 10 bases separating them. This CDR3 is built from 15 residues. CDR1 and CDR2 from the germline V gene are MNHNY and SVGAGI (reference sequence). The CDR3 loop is CASSYSAGTGNTIYF. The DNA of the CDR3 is TGTGCCAGCAGTTACTCGGCGGGAACCGGAAACACCATATATTTT.

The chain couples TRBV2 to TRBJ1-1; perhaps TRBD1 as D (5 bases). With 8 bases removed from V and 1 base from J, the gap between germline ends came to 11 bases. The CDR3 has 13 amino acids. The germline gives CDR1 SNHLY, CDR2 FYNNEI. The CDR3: CASQRRGNTEAFF. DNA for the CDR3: TGTGCCAGCCAGAGGAGGGGGAACACTGAAGCTTTCTTT.

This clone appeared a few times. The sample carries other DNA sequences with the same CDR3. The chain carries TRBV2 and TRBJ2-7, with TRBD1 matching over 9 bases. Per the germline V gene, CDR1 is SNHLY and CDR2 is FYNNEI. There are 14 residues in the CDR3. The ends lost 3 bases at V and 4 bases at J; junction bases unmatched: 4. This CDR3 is CASSDRDRAYEQYF. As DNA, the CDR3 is TGTGCCAGCAGTGACCGGGACAGGGCTTACGAGCAGTACTTC.

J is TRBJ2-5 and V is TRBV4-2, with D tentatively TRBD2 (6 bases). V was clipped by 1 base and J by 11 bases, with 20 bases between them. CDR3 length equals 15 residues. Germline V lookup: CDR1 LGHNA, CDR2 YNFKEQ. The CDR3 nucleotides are TGTGCCAGCAGCCAAGGCGGGACGACCGACGTCGCGCAGTACTTC. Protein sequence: CASSQGGTTDVAQYF.

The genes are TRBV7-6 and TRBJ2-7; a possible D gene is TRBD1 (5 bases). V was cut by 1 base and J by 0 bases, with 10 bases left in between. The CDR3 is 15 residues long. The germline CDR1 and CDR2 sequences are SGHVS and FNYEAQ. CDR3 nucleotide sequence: TGTGCCAGCAGCTTAGGGGGCATTAGCTCCTACGAGCAGTACTTC. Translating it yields CASSLGGISSYEQYF.

CDR3 protein: CAWKGRTGGPGDYGYTF. The CDR3 DNA reads TGTGCCTGGAAAGGAAGGACAGGGGGCCCCGGAGACTATGGCTACACCTTC. This rearrangement joins TRBV30 to TRBJ1-2, with TRBD1 matching 11 bases. Germline CDR1 is GTSNPN and CDR2 is SVGIG (reference sequence). Unmatched junction bases numbered 13, after V lost 4 bases and J lost 3 bases. This CDR3 region has 17 residues.

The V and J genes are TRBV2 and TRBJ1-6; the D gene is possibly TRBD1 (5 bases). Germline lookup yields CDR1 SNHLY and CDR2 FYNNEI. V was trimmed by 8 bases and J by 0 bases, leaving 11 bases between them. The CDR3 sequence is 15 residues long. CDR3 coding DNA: TGTGCCAGCCCACAGGCCAGCTCCTATAATTCACCCCTCCACTTT. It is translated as CASPQASSYNSPLHF.

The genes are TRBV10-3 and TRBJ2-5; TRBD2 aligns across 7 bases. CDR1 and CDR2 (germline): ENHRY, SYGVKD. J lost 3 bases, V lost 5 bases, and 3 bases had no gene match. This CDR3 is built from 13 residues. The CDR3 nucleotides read TGTGCCATCAGTTGGGGGAGGGAAGAGACCCAGTACTTC. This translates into CAISWGREETQYF.

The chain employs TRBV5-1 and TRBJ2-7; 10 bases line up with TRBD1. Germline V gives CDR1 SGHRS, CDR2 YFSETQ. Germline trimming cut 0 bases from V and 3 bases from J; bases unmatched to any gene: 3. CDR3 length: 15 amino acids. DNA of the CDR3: TGCGCCAGCAGCTTGGGTGGGACAGGGGTCTACGAGCAGTACTTC. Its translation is CASSLGGTGVYEQYF. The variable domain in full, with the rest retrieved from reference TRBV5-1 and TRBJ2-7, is KAGVTQTPRYLIKTRGQQVTLSCSPISGHRSVSWYQQTPGQGLQFLFEYFSETQRNKGNFPGRFSGRQFSNSRSEMNVSTLELGDSALYLCASSLGGTGVYEQYFGPGTRLTVT.

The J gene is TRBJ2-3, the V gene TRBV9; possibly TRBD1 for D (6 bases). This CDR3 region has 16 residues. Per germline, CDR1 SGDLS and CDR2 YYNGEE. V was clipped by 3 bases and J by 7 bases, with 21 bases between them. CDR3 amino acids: CASSGPGDIVSNTQYF. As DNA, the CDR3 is TGTGCCAGCAGCGGACCAGGGGATATCGTTTCAAATACGCAGTATTTT.

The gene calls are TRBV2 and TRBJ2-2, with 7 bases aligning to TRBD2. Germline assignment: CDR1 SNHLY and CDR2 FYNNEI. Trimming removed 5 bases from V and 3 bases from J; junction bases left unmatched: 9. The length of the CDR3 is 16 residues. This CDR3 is CASSNDPGGYTGELFF. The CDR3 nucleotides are TGTGCCAGCAGTAATGACCCGGGAGGTTACACCGGGGAGCTGTTTTTT.

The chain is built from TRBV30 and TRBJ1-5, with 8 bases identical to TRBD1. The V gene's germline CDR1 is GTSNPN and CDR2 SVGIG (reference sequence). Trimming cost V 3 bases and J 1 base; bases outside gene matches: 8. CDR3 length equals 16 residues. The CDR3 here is CAWSKPGQESNQPQHF. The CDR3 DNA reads TGTGCCTGGAGCAAACCGGGACAGGAAAGCAATCAGCCCCAGCATTTT. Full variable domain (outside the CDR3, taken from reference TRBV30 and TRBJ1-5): SQTIHQWPATLVQPVGSPLSLECTVEGTSNPNLYWYRQAAGRGLQLLFYSVGIGQISSEVPQNLSASRPQDRQFILSSKKLLLSDSGFYLCAWSKPGQESNQPQHFGDGTRLSIL.

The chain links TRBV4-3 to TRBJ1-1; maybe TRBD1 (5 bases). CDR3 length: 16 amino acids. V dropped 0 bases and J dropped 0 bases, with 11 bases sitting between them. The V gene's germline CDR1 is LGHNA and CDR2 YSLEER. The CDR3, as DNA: TGCGCCAGCAGCCAAGAGGTTTTCAGGGTGAACACTGAAGCTTTCTTT. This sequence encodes CASSQEVFRVNTEAFF.

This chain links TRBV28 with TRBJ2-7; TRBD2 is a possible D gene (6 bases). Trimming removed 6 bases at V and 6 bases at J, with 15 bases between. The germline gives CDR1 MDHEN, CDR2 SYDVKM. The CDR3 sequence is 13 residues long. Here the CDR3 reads CASRNGGPFEQYF. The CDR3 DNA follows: TGTGCCAGCAGGAATGGAGGGCCTTTCGAGCAGTACTTC.

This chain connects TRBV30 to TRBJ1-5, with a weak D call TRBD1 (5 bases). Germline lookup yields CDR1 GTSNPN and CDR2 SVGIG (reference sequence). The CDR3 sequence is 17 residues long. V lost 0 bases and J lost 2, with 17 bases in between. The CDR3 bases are TGTGCCTGGAGTGTACGCGGGATGGGGGGTGGCAATCAGCCCCAGCATTTT. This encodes CAWSVRGMGGGNQPQHF.

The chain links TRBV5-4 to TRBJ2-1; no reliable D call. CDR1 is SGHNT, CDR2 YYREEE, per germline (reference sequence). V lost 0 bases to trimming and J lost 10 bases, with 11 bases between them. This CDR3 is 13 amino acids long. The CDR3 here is CASSLARDREQFF. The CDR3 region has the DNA TGTGCCAGCAGCTTGGCCCGCGATCGCGAGCAGTTCTTC.

This CDR3 is CASTRASGGNTIYF. The CDR3 nucleotides are TGTGCCAGCACGCGGGCTAGTGGGGGAAACACCATATATTTT. The rearrangement uses TRBV9 and TRBJ1-3, with D unresolved. Germline CDR1 and CDR2: SGDLS and YYNGEE. V was cut by 6 bases and J by 4 bases, with 14 bases left in between. There are 14 residues in the CDR3.

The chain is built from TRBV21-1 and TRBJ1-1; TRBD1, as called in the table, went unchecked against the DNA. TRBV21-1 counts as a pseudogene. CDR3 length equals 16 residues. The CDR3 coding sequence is TGTGCCAGCAGCTTCAACAGGGGGCCTGGCTCCACTGAAGCTTTCTTT. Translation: CASSFNRGPGSTEAFF.